The T cell receptor beta chain described here comes from a study of blood T cell repertoires in COVID-19. Study at large: T cells, B-cell-depleted T cells, or PBMCs supplied cDNA or gDNA.

Only in-frame clones appear in the TCRdb table, and some are missing; sequencing was by immunoSEQ multiplex PCR. The profile covers some 300,000 clones, with 90% appearing a single time and about 1% taken by the ten largest. This clone was recorded a few times. This CDR3 has 19 residues. CDR1 is LGHNA and CDR2 is YSLEER in the germline V gene. Trimming removed 0 bases from V and 7 bases from J; junction bases left unmatched: 17. The V call is TRBV4-3, the J call TRBJ1-4; 7 bases fit TRBD1. This TCR was recovered from a woman between 40 and 50 years old with COVID-19, enrolled during active disease. Sequenced sample: peripheral blood. The CDR3: CASSQDFRGATFLGEKLFF. DNA for the CDR3: TGCGCCAGCAGCCAAGATTTCAGGGGGGCGACGTTTCTTGGTGAAAAACTGTTTTTT.